This TCR beta chain was captured by sequencing in a study of T-cell reconstitution after alpha-beta-depleted transplantation in children. Unique molecular identifiers were built into the TCRbeta library. TCRdb ran MiXCR on the PCR reads and lists one entry per CDR3 protein. The sample holds 490,000 or so distinct CDR3 sequences, approximately 12% seen once. CDR1 is MDHEN, CDR2 SYDVKM, per germline. The CDR3 is made up of 15 amino acids. V was shortened by 5 bases and J by 4 bases, with 17 bases between the two germline ends. The source was PBMCs from the stem cell graft donor, collected from the stem cell graft. J is TRBJ1-1 and V is TRBV28; TRBD1 might be the D (6 bases). This TCR derives from a human donor who donated a stem cell graft to a child with combined immunodeficiency. CDR3 in DNA: TGTGCCAGCAGTCAGCACGGGACATATGGCACTGAAGCTTTCTTT. Translating it yields CASSQHGTYGTEAFF.